Listed below are T cell receptor beta chains from one sample, sequenced in a study of control samples from healthy donors and cancer patients. This table comes from immunoSEQ multiplex PCR, and its TCRdb copy is limited to in-frame clones, with some not included. This sample has roughly 70,000 clones, with about 80% found just once. What was sequenced was blood. All receptors come from a man aged 50 to 60 in good health. The conserved cysteine and the conserved F or W are not part of the CDR3 here. The order of the fields is J gene, V gene, CDR3 protein.

>TRBJ2-1|TRBV7-2
ASSLWQENEQF
>TRBJ2-7|TRBV18
ASSRLQGASEQY
>TRBJ1-3|TRBV6-5
ASSQGGQVGNTIY
>TRBJ2-5|TRBV2
ASSAGQRNQETQY
>TRBJ2-7|TRBV9
ASSVGTPGPEQY
>TRBJ2-3|TRBV19
ASSIGGLGTDTQY
>TRBJ1-1|TRBV6-4
ASSDSENTEAF
>TRBJ1-2|TRBV30
AWSISGIGYGYT
>TRBJ2-5|TRBV28
ASSIAGGQETQY
>TRBJ2-2|TRBV6-5
ASNVGELF
>TRBJ2-1|TRBV18
ASSPNQRAEQF
>TRBJ2-1|TRBV4-3
ASSLVGLAGAEQF
>TRBJ2-2|TRBV28
ASSLLGLAGGRNTGELF
>TRBJ2-4|TRBV30
AWIPKAAGRAHIQY
>TRBJ1-2|TRBV28
AIQGGHYGYT
>TRBJ1-2|TRBV4-1
ASSQEPGQGTYGYT
>TRBJ2-2|TRBV19
ASSFRQANTGELF
>TRBJ2-7|TRBV6-5
ASSFSGGNTYEQY
>TRBJ2-2|TRBV5-6
ASSSTGQINTGELF
>TRBJ1-6|TRBV28
ASSVGDNSPLH
>TRBJ2-2|TRBV13
ASSLNDWGELF
>TRBJ1-2|TRBV25-1
ASSKKRGSSYRYT
>TRBJ2-7|TRBV13
ASSLVRVGGEQY
>TRBJ1-4|TRBV27
ASSPTGNEKLF
>TRBJ1-1|TRBV19
ASLGQGLEAF
>TRBJ1-2|TRBV10-3
ATLGTGFNYGYT
>TRBJ2-3|TRBV19
ASSPTSSSTDTQY
>TRBJ1-5|TRBV19
ASSIPERDRVFNQPQH
>TRBJ2-3|TRBV9
ASSVEWGAGDTQY
>TRBJ1-5|TRBV3-1/TRBV3-2
ASSQTDRAHQPQH
>TRBJ2-1|TRBV7-9
ASSLSRLEHEQF
>TRBJ1-1|TRBV19
ASSIGEVRNTEAF
>TRBJ2-5|TRBV6-5
AKTGLETQY
>TRBJ1-5|TRBV7-2
ASSLEQGAYQPQH
>TRBJ1-1|TRBV28
ASSPLGRMNTEAF
>TRBJ1-1|TRBV14
ASSQILRGNTEAF
>TRBJ2-1|TRBV7-8
ASRLDRDLVPYNEQF
>TRBJ2-1|TRBV2
ASSLVGGLKF
>TRBJ1-5|TRBV5-1
ASSLNYRGFPQH